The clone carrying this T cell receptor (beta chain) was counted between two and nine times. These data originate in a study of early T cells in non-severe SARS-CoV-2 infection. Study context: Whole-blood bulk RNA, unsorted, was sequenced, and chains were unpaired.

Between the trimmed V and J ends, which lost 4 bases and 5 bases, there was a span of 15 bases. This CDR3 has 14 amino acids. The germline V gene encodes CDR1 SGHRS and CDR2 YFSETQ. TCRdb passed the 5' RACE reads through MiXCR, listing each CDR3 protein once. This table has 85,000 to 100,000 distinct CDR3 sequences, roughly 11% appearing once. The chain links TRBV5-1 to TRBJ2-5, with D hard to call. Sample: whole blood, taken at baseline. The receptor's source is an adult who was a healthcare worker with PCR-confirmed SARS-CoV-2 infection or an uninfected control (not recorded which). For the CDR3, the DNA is TGCGCCAGCAGCCGTGAAGGGTTAGGGGAGACCCAGTACTTC. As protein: CASSREGLGETQYF.